This passage covers 7 T cell receptor beta chains from one sample sequenced in a study of Graves' ophthalmopathy and Graves' hyperthyroidism. Transcripts of RNA were the source for amplifying TCR beta CDR3 regions. An opening RT-PCR round employed HTBI primers and preceded a second-round multiplex PCR. TCRdb re-analysed the multiplex PCR reads in MiXCR, keeping a single row per CDR3 protein. Counted here are about 550,000 distinct CDR3 sequences, approximately 37% occurring once; the ten biggest clones make up about 4.2%. The sequenced sample consisted of peripheral blood or thyroid tissue (not recorded which). These receptors originate from an adult man with Graves' hyperthyroidism.

V is TRBV2 and J is TRBJ1-5; 7 nucleotides match TRBD1. Germline V gene sequence: CDR1 SNHLY, CDR2 FYNNEI. Unmatched junction bases numbered 9, after V lost 6 bases and J lost 7 bases. There are 14 residues in the CDR3. The CDR3 sequence: CASSLQGGGQPQHF. The DNA for the CDR3 is TGTGCCAGCAGCCTGCAGGGGGGAGGCCAGCCCCAGCATTTT.

This chain joins TRBV5-4 and TRBJ2-7; the match to TRBD1 covers 9 bases. CDR1 is SGHNT, CDR2 YYREEE, per germline (reference sequence). This CDR3 is 16 amino acids long. Losses at the gene ends were 4 bases for V and 0 bases for J; bases not matched to a gene: 8. CDR3 sequence: CASSPPGTGSSYEQYF. CDR3 nucleotide sequence: TGTGCCAGCAGCCCTCCCGGGACAGGGAGCTCCTACGAGCAGTACTTC.

This clonotype was seen at least ten times. The rearrangement uses TRBV5-1 and TRBJ1-6; a weak D match, TRBD1 (6 bases). The V gene lost 3 bases and the J gene lost 7 bases, with 11 bases spanning the gap. CDR1 is SGHRS, CDR2 YFSETQ, per germline. The CDR3 covers 14 residues. The CDR3, as DNA: TGCGCCAGCAGCTCGACAGGCGTGAATTCACCCCTCCACTTT. This encodes CASSSTGVNSPLHF.

This clonotype was seen a handful of times. The chain joins TRBV9 to TRBJ2-5; 7 bases align to TRBD1. V gave up 7 bases and J gave up 5 bases; unmatched junction bases: 14. Germline lookup yields CDR1 SGDLS and CDR2 YYNGEE. The length of the CDR3 is 15 residues. CDR3 sequence reads: CASSAATGKLETQYF. DNA of the CDR3: TGTGCCAGCTCAGCCGCGACAGGGAAATTGGAGACCCAGTACTTC.

This clonotype occurred a few times. The rearrangement links TRBV6-1 to TRBJ2-7, with 12 bases that match TRBD1. V was clipped by 4 bases and J by 3 bases; unmatched bases: 4. Germline values: CDR1 MNHNS, CDR2 SASEGT. The length of the CDR3 is 15 residues. DNA of the CDR3: TGTGCCAGCAGTGGCCGGGACAGGGGGCTCTACGAGCAGTACTTC. This codes for CASSGRDRGLYEQYF.

The sample holds many counts of this clonotype. This sequence joins TRBV9 and TRBJ1-5; the match to TRBD1 covers 7 bases. Germline loops: CDR1 SGDLS, CDR2 YYNGEE. CDR3 size: 14 residues. J gave up 6 bases and V 3 bases, and 6 bases lay outside the gene matches. The CDR3 coding sequence is TGTGCCAGCAGCGACGGGACAGTGGCTCAGCCCCAGCATTTT. Translated, it gives CASSDGTVAQPQHF.

This clonotype has only one observation. A much bigger clone sits one base away, suggesting this may be a read error. The gene calls are TRBV29-1 and TRBJ1-1; D not certain. Looked up from germline, CDR1 is SQVTM and CDR2 is ANQGSEA. This CDR3 comprises 12 residues. Trimming shortened V by 3 bases and J by 4 bases, and 9 bases separated the two germline ends. The CDR3 DNA sequence: TGCAGCGTTGACATAGATACCACTGAAGCTTTCTTT. Protein: CSVDIDTTEAFF.